One and the same sample provided the 8 T cell receptor beta chains below, sequenced in a study of cytomegalovirus exposure and HLA in healthy donors. Use of 60 Vbeta and 13 Jbeta primers characterized the PCR. Sequencing was performed with immunoSEQ multiplex PCR; in TCRdb, only in-frame clones are kept and a portion is missing. The table shows approximately 99,000 clones, with approximately 70% occurring only once. The sample taken for sequencing was PBMCs. These receptors were obtained from a man aged 40-49 years in good health and CMV-seronegative.

The chain carries TRBV30 and TRBJ2-2; D is perhaps TRBD2 (5 bases). Germline-derived CDR1 and CDR2 are GTSNPN and SVGIG (reference sequence). The CDR3 is 14 amino acids. V was shortened by 0 bases and J by 1 base, with 6 bases between the two germline ends. The CDR3: CAWSVRGNTGELFF. In nucleotides, the CDR3 is TGTGCCTGGAGTGTACGGGGGAACACCGGGGAGCTGTTTTTT.

J is TRBJ1-2 and V is TRBV5-4, with D perhaps TRBD1 (6 bases). V lost 3 bases to trimming and J lost 7 bases, with 10 bases between them. The germline V gene encodes CDR1 SGHNT and CDR2 YYREEE (reference sequence). CDR3 length equals 12 residues. In nucleotides, the CDR3 is TGTGCCAGCAGCTGGAGGGGGGGTGGCTACACCTTC. Translating gives CASSWRGGGYTF.

The CDR3 region is CASSETLTRSHGYTF. CDR3 nucleotide sequence: TGTGCCAGCAGCGAAACCTTGACACGAAGCCATGGCTACACCTTC. The chain employs TRBV6-1 and TRBJ1-2; D not certain. V was clipped by 6 bases and J by 6 bases, with 20 bases between them. The CDR3 has 15 amino acids. Germline loops: CDR1 MNHNS, CDR2 SASEGT.

Notes on this clone: Distinct nucleotide sequences in the sample also encode this CDR3. The chain recombines TRBV5-1 with TRBJ1-1, with 7 bases lining up with TRBD1. The CDR3 runs 14 residues. The trim removed 3 bases at V and 1 base at J, leaving 3 bases unmatched. Germline values: CDR1 SGHRS, CDR2 YFSETQ. CDR3 coding DNA: TGCGCCAGCAGCTCGGACAGGCCGAACACTGAAGCTTTCTTT. Its translation: CASSSDRPNTEAFF.

The chain combines TRBV11-3 with TRBJ1-5; D gene uncertain. The length of the CDR3 is 12 residues. Germline V gene lookup returns CDR1 SGHNT and CDR2 YENEEA. Trimming shortened V by 5 bases and J by 6 bases, and 8 bases separated the two germline ends. The CDR3 DNA follows: TGTGCCAGCAGCCCGGTCGGTCAGCCCCAGCATTTT. It specifies CASSPVGQPQHF.

The rearrangement joins TRBV7-6 to TRBJ1-4; D gene uncertain. CDR3 length: 15 residues. Per germline, CDR1 SGHVS and CDR2 FNYEAQ. Trimming took 7 bases from V and 6 from J, leaving 18 bases between them. This CDR3 reads CASTPLVGRDEKLFF. DNA of the CDR3: TGTGCCAGCACCCCCTTGGTAGGGCGGGATGAAAAACTGTTTTTT.

The gene calls are TRBV2 and TRBJ1-5; D unclear. Germline assignment: CDR1 SNHLY and CDR2 FYNNEI. Trimming left V 4 bases short and J 3 bases short, with 13 bases between. This CDR3 contains 15 residues. The CDR3 nucleotides are TGTGCCAGCAGTGTGGGAGCAGGAGCCAATCAGCCCCAGCATTTT. This translates into CASSVGAGANQPQHF.

The J gene is TRBJ1-1, the V gene TRBV5-1; the match to TRBD1 covers 9 bases. The CDR3 is made up of 15 amino acids. Germline V gene lookup returns CDR1 SGHRS and CDR2 YFSETQ. J lost 4 bases, V lost 2 bases, and 6 bases had no gene match. The CDR3 is CASSLAGQGPTEAFF. The CDR3 DNA sequence: TGCGCCAGCAGCTTAGCGGGACAGGGCCCCACTGAAGCTTTCTTT.